The 18 T cell receptor beta chains listed next were all sequenced from one sample in a study of OX40 agonist ivuxolimab in advanced cancers. Produced via immunoSEQ multiplex PCR; TCRdb's table is partial and in-frame only. Of 65,000 to 85,000 clones listed, roughly nine tenths were seen once; the top ten hold roughly 2%. The sample here was CD4+ or CD8+ T cells sorted from blood, taken in a trial of the OX40 agonist ivuxolimab. The receptors were gathered from an adult with an advanced solid tumor such as melanoma, head and neck, liver or kidney cancer.

This clone was detected once. V and J are TRBV6-5 and TRBJ1-3, with unresolved D. CDR1 is MNHEY and CDR2 is SVGAGI in the germline V gene. This CDR3 spans 15 amino acids. Trimming pared 6 bases from V and 0 bases from J, leaving 12 bases between. CDR3 region: CASRAPGGSGNTIYF. The CDR3 nucleotides read TGTGCCAGCAGGGCACCGGGCGGCTCTGGAAACACCATATATTTT.

This chain uses TRBV6-1 with TRBJ1-6, with D possibly matching TRBD1 (5 bases). CDR1 is MNHNS, CDR2 SASEGT, per germline. The CDR3 loop spans 16 amino acids. V shed 4 bases and J shed 9 bases, with 19 bases lying between them. The CDR3 here is CASSVLAAFGGSPLHF. CDR3 nucleotides: TGTGCCAGCAGTGTGTTGGCAGCCTTTGGGGGTTCACCCCTCCACTTT.

This rearrangement joins TRBV6-1 to TRBJ1-3; possibly TRBD1 for D (5 bases). CDR3 length: 15 amino acids. The V gene's germline CDR1 is MNHNS and CDR2 SASEGT. The V end lost 4 bases, the J end lost 0 bases, and 10 bases lay between the germline ends. The CDR3 here is CASSGDGHSGNTIYF. CDR3 nucleotides: TGTGCCAGCAGTGGGGACGGCCACTCTGGAAACACCATATATTTT.

This sequence joins TRBV7-9 and TRBJ1-2; a weak D match, TRBD1 (6 bases). Trimming pared 3 bases from V and 7 bases from J, leaving 6 bases between. Germline CDR1 and CDR2: SEHNR and FQNEAQ (reference sequence). This CDR3 comprises 11 residues. The DNA of the CDR3 is TGTGCCAGCAGCTTGACAGGTGGCTACACCTTC. Its protein is CASSLTGGYTF.

This sequence joins TRBV7-2 and TRBJ2-5, with a possible D match to TRBD2 (6 bases). The J call could be wrong; TRBJ2-7 is a better fit for the DNA end. The germline V gene has CDR1 SGHTA and CDR2 FQGNSA. This CDR3 region has 12 residues. The CDR3 loop reads CASSLDYYEQYF. In nucleotides, the CDR3 is TGTGCCAGCAGCCTGGACTACTACGAGCAGTACTTC.

This chain connects TRBV9 to TRBJ2-7; D not resolved. The CDR3 spans 14 residues. Trimming cost V 0 bases and J 2 bases, with 9 bases left between them. Germline CDR1 is SGDLS and CDR2 is YYNGEE. As DNA, the CDR3 is TGTGCCAGCAGCGTAGGTGCAGAGGCCTACGAGCAGTACTTC. This encodes CASSVGAEAYEQYF.

This clone has a single count. This chain connects TRBV29-1 to TRBJ2-7; 8 nucleotides align to TRBD2. The CDR3 sequence is 14 residues long. Germline V lookup: CDR1 SQVTM, CDR2 ANQGSEA. The ends lost 3 bases at V and 5 bases at J; junction bases unmatched: 9. This chain's CDR3 is CSVEKTGAGDEQYF. DNA of the CDR3: TGCAGCGTTGAGAAGACCGGAGCGGGAGACGAGCAGTACTTC.

V is TRBV27 and J is TRBJ2-2, with 8 bases fitting TRBD1. The CDR3 consists of 17 residues. Germline CDR1 is MNHEY and CDR2 is SMNVEV (reference sequence). Trimming took 3 bases from V and 3 from J; bases not matched to a gene: 9. The CDR3 DNA reads TGTGCCAGCAGTTTGTTTCAGGGGGCAAAGGACACCGGGGAGCTGTTTTTT. Its protein product is CASSLFQGAKDTGELFF.

The V and J genes are TRBV5-4 and TRBJ2-2; the D is unclear. V lost 4 bases, J lost 2 bases, and 15 bases lay in between. From germline, CDR1 is SGHNT and CDR2 YYREEE (reference sequence). CDR3 length: 16 residues. The DNA of the CDR3 is TGTGCCAGCAGCCGTAACCTCGGATCCAACACCGGGGAGCTGTTTTTT. Protein sequence: CASSRNLGSNTGELFF.

The genes are TRBV27 and TRBJ2-1; 7 bases align to TRBD2. Germline V CDR1 and CDR2: MNHEY, SMNVEV (reference sequence). With V trimmed by 6 bases and J by 3 bases, 8 bases remained unmatched. The CDR3 covers 15 residues. This chain's CDR3 is CASSRIGTNYNEQFF. CDR3 nucleotide sequence: TGTGCCAGCAGCCGGATTGGGACTAACTACAATGAGCAGTTCTTC.

V and J are TRBV5-1 and TRBJ1-2; D is uncertain. This CDR3 comprises 13 residues. Trimming took off 3 bases at V and 2 bases at J, with 8 bases between the two ends. Germline V gene data show CDR1 as SGHRS and CDR2 as YFSETQ. The CDR3 loop is CASSSDGNYGYTF. As DNA, the CDR3 is TGCGCCAGCAGCTCGGACGGAAACTATGGCTACACCTTC. The full variable domain, rest sourced from reference TRBV5-1 and TRBJ1-2, is KAGVTQTPRYLIKTRGQQVTLSCSPISGHRSVSWYQQTPGQGLQFLFEYFSETQRNKGNFPGRFSGRQFSNSRSEMNVSTLELGDSALYLCASSSDGNYGYTFGSGTRLTVV.

J is TRBJ2-7 and V is TRBV11-2, with D possibly matching TRBD2 (6 bases). V gave up 5 bases and J gave up 3 bases, with 17 bases separating them. The CDR3 is made up of 15 amino acids. Germline V gene data show CDR1 as SGHAT and CDR2 as FQNNGV. CDR3 in DNA: TGTGCCAGCAGCCGAGGTCCCGAGACTAGCTACGAGCAGTACTTC. Its translation is CASSRGPETSYEQYF.

The chain couples TRBV6-5 to TRBJ1-5, with 8 bases matching TRBD1. The trim removed 6 bases at V and 7 bases at J, leaving 5 bases unmatched. CDR1 is MNHEY, CDR2 SVGAGI, per germline. CDR3 length: 13 amino acids. The CDR3 sequence is CASRQGAGQPQHF. CDR3 DNA sequence: TGTGCCAGCAGGCAGGGGGCGGGGCAGCCCCAGCATTTT.

The sample holds one count of this clone. The chain carries TRBV6-5 and TRBJ1-1; D uncertain. Looked up from germline, CDR1 is MNHEY and CDR2 is SVGAGI. V was trimmed by 2 bases and J by 1 base, leaving 8 bases between them. This CDR3 has 14 amino acids. DNA of the CDR3: TGTGCCAGCAGTTACCGTCCGGGGAACACTGAAGCTTTCTTT. Protein: CASSYRPGNTEAFF.

This chain joins TRBV5-1 and TRBJ2-7, with D possibly matching TRBD2 (5 bases). Per the germline V gene, CDR1 is SGHRS and CDR2 is YFSETQ. Trimming shortened V by 2 bases and J by 2 bases, and 14 bases separated the two germline ends. The CDR3 runs to 15 residues. CDR3 loop: CASSLMRERPYEQYF. In nucleotides, the CDR3 is TGCGCCAGCAGCTTAATGAGGGAACGTCCCTACGAGCAGTACTTC.

The chain links TRBV7-2 to TRBJ2-5, with 11 bases that match TRBD2. V shed 8 bases and J 4 bases; nucleotides not matched to a gene: 12. Germline V gene sequence: CDR1 SGHTA, CDR2 FQGNSA. The length of the CDR3 is 16 residues. DNA of the CDR3: TGTGCCAGCTCGGATCATAGCGGGAGGGTTGGAGAGACCCAGTACTTC. It translates to CASSDHSGRVGETQYF. Looking up the rest from reference TRBV7-2 and TRBJ2-5 gives the full variable domain: GAGVSQSPSNKVTEKGKDVELRCDPISGHTALYWYRQSLGQGLEFLIYFQGNSAPDKSGLPSDRFSAERTGGSVSTLTIQRTQQEDSAVYLCASSDHSGRVGETQYFGPGTRLLVL.

The sample holds a few counts of this clone. The chain couples TRBV5-1 to TRBJ1-4; perhaps TRBD1 as D (5 bases). This CDR3 comprises 17 residues. The V and J ends lost 4 bases and 2 bases respectively, with 18 bases between them. CDR1 is SGHRS and CDR2 is YFSETQ in the germline V gene. Here the CDR3 reads CASSLGTGGWTNEKLFF. CDR3 DNA: TGCGCCAGCAGCCTGGGGACCGGAGGCTGGACTAATGAAAAACTGTTTTTT.

The rearrangement joins TRBV6-5 to TRBJ2-1; D gene ambiguous. The CDR3 runs to 11 residues. Deletions cut 6 bases from V and 7 bases from J, with 7 bases between. Germline CDR1 reads MNHEY; CDR2 reads SVGAGI. Here the CDR3 reads CASSLSNEQFF. In nucleotides, the CDR3 is TGTGCCAGCAGCCTTTCGAATGAGCAGTTCTTC.